The clone carrying this TCR beta chain was picked up a small number of times. The data stem from a study of T cell changes during pregnancy in multiple sclerosis. Libraries were prepared by immunoSEQ multiplex PCR; TCRdb keeps only in-frame clonotypes and omits some of them. Seen here are some 100,000 clones, 90% to 95% observed once, and the top ten hold approximately 0.88%. The input for sequencing was peripheral blood, taken before pregnancy. This TCR was sampled from a female donor with multiple sclerosis, enrolled in a pregnancy study.

The CDR3 DNA sequence: TGTGCCAGCAGCGTAGATGAGGGTAATGGAAACACCATATATTTT. It codes for CASSVDEGNGNTIYF. The chain has TRBV9 and TRBJ1-3; D call uncertain. CDR1 is SGDLS and CDR2 is YYNGEE in the germline V gene. V was shortened by 0 bases and J by 3 bases, with 10 bases between the two germline ends. The CDR3 is made up of 15 amino acids.